This TCR beta chain was sequenced during a study of T cell responses to AZD1222 COVID-19 vaccine. Study background: Researchers grouped second doses given at about 4 or about 12 weeks into one pool.

Profiling relied on immunoSEQ multiplex PCR, and the TCRdb table lists in-frame clones only, not all of them. The sample contains roughly 130,000 clones, roughly 94% of which appear only once. Study conclusions and caveats: Spike-specific TCR breadth and depth went up after people got two AZD1222 doses. Repertoire sampling was restricted to post-peak T cell response timepoints. White British people made up most donors, females outnumbered males, and clonal diversity was possibly underestimated.

Concerning this clone itself: Antigen specificity is unknown.

The receptor was derived from an adult in good health. This material consisted of peripheral blood, taken on day 0 of AZD1222 vaccination.

The DNA of the CDR3 is TGTGCCAGCAAAGGCGGACTCTCCTACAATGAGCAGTTCTTC. This gives the protein CASKGGLSYNEQFF. The chain combines TRBV2 with TRBJ2-1; D is perhaps TRBD2 (5 bases). The CDR3 loop spans 14 amino acids. The germline V gene has CDR1 SNHLY and CDR2 FYNNEI. V dropped 7 bases and J dropped 0 bases, with 10 bases sitting between them.